The sequence of this TCR beta chain was determined in a study of cytomegalovirus exposure and HLA in healthy donors. Background on the study: Membership in the Caucasian-associated ancestry cluster was found for about 80% of nearly 400 genotyped donors. Findings and limits, study-wide: Most likely, a cluster of highly shared sequence variants arose as a sequencing artifact. Reported findings show TCR beta sequences accurately forecast HLA-A and HLA-B alleles in most subjects.

All the people who gave samples were healthy bone marrow donors. Amplification used 60 Vbeta primers and 13 Jbeta primers. Profiling relied on immunoSEQ multiplex PCR, and the TCRdb table lists in-frame clones only, not all of them. The data contain 150,000 to 200,000 clones, approximately 84% of them singletons. A word on this clone: As yet, its antigen is unknown.

The CDR3 runs to 14 residues. Germline CDR1 and CDR2: SGHTA and FQGNSA. With 1 base clipped from V and 9 bases from J, the junction kept 4 bases outside the gene matches. Material: PBMCs. This rearrangement joins TRBV7-2 to TRBJ2-5, with TRBD2 matching 11 bases. The TCR sequence derives from a man younger than 35 in good health and CMV-seropositive. The CDR3 DNA sequence: TGTGCCAGCAGCTTAGGTACTAGCGGGGGACCCCAGTACTTC. Amino acids: CASSLGTSGGPQYF.